These T cell receptor beta chains were read from a single sample in a study of siplizumab effects on memory and regulatory T cells. Using immunoSEQ multiplex PCR, the repertoire was profiled, and TCRdb retains in-frame clones only, with some absent. In the table there are some 100,000 clones, 93% of which are singletons. What was sequenced was CD8+ T cells sorted from blood. These receptor sequences come from a human donor in good health. The conserved cysteine and the conserved F or W are not part of the CDR3 here. The order of the fields is J gene, V gene, CDR3 protein.

J: TRBJ2-1; V: TRBV9; CDR3: ASSAPSGLQNEQF
J: TRBJ2-7; V: TRBV9; CDR3: ASSVGRDRGYEQY
J: TRBJ2-1; V: TRBV2; CDR3: ASSEGIGEYNEQF
J: TRBJ1-2; V: TRBV2; CDR3: ASSEAGQGINGYT
J: TRBJ2-3; V: TRBV6-6; CDR3: ASSYNPRGTTDTQY
J: TRBJ2-4; V: TRBV4-3; CDR3: ASSQDLTSGGVGIQY
J: TRBJ2-7; V: TRBV7-8; CDR3: ASRTGDGEQY
J: TRBJ1-1; V: TRBV13; CDR3: ASSSRGNTEAF
J: TRBJ1-3; V: TRBV7-6; CDR3: ASSPGGGGSGNTIY
J: TRBJ2-7; V: TRBV9; CDR3: ASSERGTKETYEQY
J: TRBJ1-4; V: TRBV30; CDR3: AWSIPGTPTNEKLF
J: TRBJ2-7; V: TRBV7-9; CDR3: ASSLGIAALNYEQY
J: TRBJ2-1; V: TRBV6-4; CDR3: ASSEATGGGEQF
J: TRBJ2-5; V: TRBV7-9; CDR3: ASSLTTGGQEGETQY
J: TRBJ2-7; V: TRBV2; CDR3: ASSDPDRGYEQY
J: TRBJ2-3; V: TRBV7-9; CDR3: ASSGSGASTDTQY
J: TRBJ1-1; V: TRBV21-1; CDR3: ASSMRGRGTEAF
J: TRBJ1-2; V: TRBV4-1; CDR3: ASSQDRGAWGYT
J: TRBJ2-7; V: TRBV6-1; CDR3: ASQNRLAGAYEQY
J: TRBJ2-2; V: TRBV7-9; CDR3: ASSFFGQGNTGELF
J: TRBJ2-5; V: TRBV7-9; CDR3: ASSGETQY
J: TRBJ2-1; V: TRBV4-1; CDR3: ASSQALRTSGENEQF
J: TRBJ2-2; V: TRBV5-4; CDR3: ASSQLVGGRDGELF
J: TRBJ2-7; V: TRBV6-6; CDR3: ATSTATTYEQY
J: TRBJ2-5; V: TRBV7-6; CDR3: ASSTGWETQY
J: TRBJ2-1; V: TRBV7-9; CDR3: ASSLSLAGEADEQF
J: TRBJ2-5; V: TRBV7-9; CDR3: ASSPPEGDETQY
J: TRBJ2-3; V: TRBV13; CDR3: ASSPVAGGTDTQY
J: TRBJ2-3; V: TRBV7-8; CDR3: ASSLVFSSTADTQY
J: TRBJ2-5; V: TRBV6-5; CDR3: ASSYTDNQETQY
J: TRBJ2-1; V: TRBV11-3; CDR3: ASSYLGASGYSYNEQF
J: TRBJ2-1; V: TRBV4-3; CDR3: ASSQDDNEQF
J: TRBJ2-5; V: TRBV10-2; CDR3: ASSDRAEQETQY
J: TRBJ2-6; V: TRBV19; CDR3: ASSMTEGANVLT
J: TRBJ2-7; V: TRBV4-1; CDR3: ASSHINSIYEQY
J: TRBJ2-7; V: TRBV27; CDR3: ASSLGSGGKYEQY
J: TRBJ2-1; V: TRBV28; CDR3: ASSPGTSGSIPFNEQF
J: TRBJ2-7; V: TRBV6-5; CDR3: ASSQDRGNYEQY
J: TRBJ2-2; V: TRBV10-1; CDR3: ASSDGRGDTGELF
J: TRBJ1-1; V: TRBV9; CDR3: ASSAGSGVTEAF
J: TRBJ2-7; V: TRBV11-2; CDR3: ASSLVNDRAEQY
J: TRBJ2-3; V: TRBV19; CDR3: ASSLTGATDTQY
J: TRBJ2-1; V: TRBV9; CDR3: ASSVEGLAGSYNEQF
J: TRBJ2-5; V: TRBV2; CDR3: AILTGRPDGETQY
J: TRBJ2-3; V: TRBV23-1; CDR3: ANSGCSTDTQY
J: TRBJ1-1; V: TRBV15; CDR3: ATSMGRAEAF
J: TRBJ2-7; V: TRBV4-1; CDR3: ASSQDFTSREQY
J: TRBJ1-2; V: TRBV2; CDR3: ASSRPETVNYGYT
J: TRBJ1-1; V: TRBV19; CDR3: ASSIPAGTEAF
J: TRBJ2-7; V: TRBV27; CDR3: ASSPSSGRAYEQY
J: TRBJ1-2; V: TRBV29-1; CDR3: SARSPLGDGYT
J: TRBJ1-1; V: TRBV30; CDR3: AWTRQDRLNTEAF
J: TRBJ1-2; V: TRBV11-2; CDR3: ASSLVEGASYYGYT
J: TRBJ2-3; V: TRBV4-3; CDR3: ASSQDRIAGVTDTQY
J: TRBJ2-7; V: TRBV27; CDR3: ASSLSGGGFYEQY
J: TRBJ2-1; V: TRBV19; CDR3: ASSIFGWNEQF
J: TRBJ2-2; V: TRBV13; CDR3: ASIGGEATGELF
J: TRBJ2-4; V: TRBV21-1; CDR3: ASSLQGRGDIQY
J: TRBJ2-5; V: TRBV20-1; CDR3: SARRGEQY